Listed below are T cell receptor beta chains from one sample, sequenced in a study of control samples from healthy donors and cancer patients. Profiled with immunoSEQ multiplex PCR; TCRdb holds only in-frame clones, not every one. The top ten hold around 3.9% of the sample, which has tens of thousands of clones, about 85% seen once. Material: formalin-fixed, paraffin-embedded tissue. Receptors were obtained from a female donor with melanoma. The CDR3 runs from the conserved cysteine through the conserved F or W. The D gene is left open where the match is weak. Only part of the rows carry a size: once, few, many, or a class if the clone is expanded.

clone_size	j_call	v_call	d_call	cdr3_nt	cdr3_aa
-	TRBJ1-6	TRBV28	-	TGTGCCAGCAAAAGGGGGTTGGGCGTCGGTTCACCCCTCCACTTT	CASKRGLGVGSPLHF
-	TRBJ1-6	TRBV3-1/TRBV3-2	-	TGTGCCAGCAGCCTTAGTTTTAACCAGATAAATAATTCACCCCTCCACTTT	CASSLSFNQINNSPLHF
-	TRBJ2-3	TRBV15	-	TGTGCCACCAGCAGAGATGAGAGACTAGATACGCAGTATTTT	CATSRDERLDTQYF
-	TRBJ1-3	TRBV4-2	-	TGTGCCAGCAGCCCTGCAGAGAGGGGGGGGGACACCATATATTTT	CASSPAERGGDTIYF
-	TRBJ1-1	TRBV2	-	TGTGCCAGCAGTGAAAACAGGGTGGGCCCTGAAGCTTTCTTT	CASSENRVGPEAFF
-	TRBJ1-6	TRBV3-1/TRBV3-2	-	TGTGCCAGCAGCCGTGGCGGAGGTAATTCACCCCTCCACTTT	CASSRGGGNSPLHF
-	TRBJ2-2	TRBV7-9	TRBD1	TGTGCCAGCAGCCCATGGACAGGGGTCACCGGGGAGCTGTTTTTT	CASSPWTGVTGELFF
-	TRBJ1-5	TRBV24-1	-	TGTGCCACCAGTGATTTGCAGGAGGGTCCGATAGTACAGCCCCAGCATTTT	CATSDLQEGPIVQPQHF
once	TRBJ2-3	TRBV7-7	TRBD1	TGTGCTAGCAGCCTTGGGACAGGCAATACGCAGTATTTT	CASSLGTGNTQYF
once	TRBJ2-1	TRBV9	-	TGTGCCAGCAGCCTTTTGAGCGGAAGCTACAATGAGCAGTTCTTC	CASSLLSGSYNEQFF
-	TRBJ2-1	TRBV2	-	TGTGCCAGCGAGGCCCCCCCGGGGGATGAGCAGTTCTTC	CASEAPPGDEQFF
once	TRBJ2-3	TRBV5-1	-	TGCGCCAGCAGCCTGGGCCGTCTGAACCAAGGCGGGCAGTATTTT	CASSLGRLNQGGQYF
-	TRBJ1-5	TRBV11-2	-	TGTGCCAGCAGCCCGGGGGGTGGCAATCAGCCCCAGCATTTT	CASSPGGGNQPQHF
-	TRBJ2-3	TRBV6-5	-	TGTGCCAGCAGTTACTCGAAGGCAGAGCTTCGAGATACGCAGTATTTT	CASSYSKAELRDTQYF
-	TRBJ2-1	TRBV5-1	TRBD1	TGCGCCAGCAGCTTGGCCGGGACAGGGGAGTATAGTGAGCAGTTCTTC	CASSLAGTGEYSEQFF
-	TRBJ2-5	TRBV18	TRBD2	TGTGCCAGCTCATCACCATTAGGACTAGCGGGAGGCCTCCAAGAGACCCAGTACTTC	CASSSPLGLAGGLQETQYF
once	TRBJ2-1	TRBV4-1	TRBD1	TGCGCCAGCAGCCAGTACCCGGGACAGAGGAATGAGCAGTTCTTC	CASSQYPGQRNEQFF
-	TRBJ1-2	TRBV7-2	-	TGTGCCAGCAGCACAGGGTACGGGGGGTCCTACACCTTC	CASSTGYGGSYTF
-	TRBJ1-1	TRBV3-1/TRBV3-2	TRBD1	TGTGCCAGCATCAACCGGGACAGGGGGACTGAAGCTTTCTTT	CASINRDRGTEAFF
few	TRBJ1-1	TRBV5-4	-	TGTGCCAGCACCGGAGCGACCAGCACTGAAGCTTTCTTT	CASTGATSTEAFF
-	TRBJ2-1	TRBV6-2/TRBV6-3	-	TGTGCCAGCAGTTACGTTCTGGCAATCCACAATGAGCAGTTCTTC	CASSYVLAIHNEQFF
-	TRBJ1-1	TRBV7-2	-	TGTGCCAGCAGCTTGGGGACGATGAACACTGAAGCTTTCTTT	CASSLGTMNTEAFF
-	TRBJ1-1	TRBV7-8	-	TGTGCCAGCAGCTTGGACACTGAAGCTTTCTTT	CASSLDTEAFF
-	TRBJ1-6	TRBV7-2	-	TGTGCCAGCAGCTTAGCAGGGTGGGGGTCACCCCTCCACTTT	CASSLAGWGSPLHF